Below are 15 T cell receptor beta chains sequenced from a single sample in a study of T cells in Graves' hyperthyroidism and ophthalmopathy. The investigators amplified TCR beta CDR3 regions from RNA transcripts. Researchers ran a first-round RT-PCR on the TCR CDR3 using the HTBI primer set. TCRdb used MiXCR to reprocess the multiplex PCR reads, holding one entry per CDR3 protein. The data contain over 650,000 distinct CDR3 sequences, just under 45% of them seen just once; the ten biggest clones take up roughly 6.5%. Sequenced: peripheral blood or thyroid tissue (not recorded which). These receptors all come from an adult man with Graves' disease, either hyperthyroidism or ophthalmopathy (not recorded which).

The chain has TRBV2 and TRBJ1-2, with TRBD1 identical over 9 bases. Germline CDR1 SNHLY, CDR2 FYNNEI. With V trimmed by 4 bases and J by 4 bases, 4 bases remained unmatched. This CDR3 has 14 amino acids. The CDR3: CASSGDRDLYGYTF. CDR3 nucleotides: TGTGCCAGCAGTGGGGACAGGGACCTCTATGGCTACACCTTC. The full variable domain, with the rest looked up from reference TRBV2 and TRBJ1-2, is EPEVTQTPSHQVTQMGQEVILRCVPISNHLYFYWYRQILGQKVEFLVSFYNNEISEKSEIFDDQFSVERPDGSNFTLKIRSTKLEDSAMYFCASSGDRDLYGYTFGSGTRLTVV.

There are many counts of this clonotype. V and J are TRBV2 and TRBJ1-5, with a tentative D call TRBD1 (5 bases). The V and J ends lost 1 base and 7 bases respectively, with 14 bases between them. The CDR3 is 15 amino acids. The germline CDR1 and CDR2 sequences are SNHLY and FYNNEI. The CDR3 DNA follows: TGTGCCAGCAGTGAAGATGAGAGGGGTGGCCAGCCCCAGCATTTT. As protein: CASSEDERGGQPQHF.

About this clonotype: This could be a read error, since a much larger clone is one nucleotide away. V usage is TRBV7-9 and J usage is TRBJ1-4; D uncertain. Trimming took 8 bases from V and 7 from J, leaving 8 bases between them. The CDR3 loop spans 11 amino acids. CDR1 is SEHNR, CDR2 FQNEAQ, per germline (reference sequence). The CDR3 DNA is TGTGCCAGCGGCTCCACTGAAAAACTGTTTTTT. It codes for CASGSTEKLFF.

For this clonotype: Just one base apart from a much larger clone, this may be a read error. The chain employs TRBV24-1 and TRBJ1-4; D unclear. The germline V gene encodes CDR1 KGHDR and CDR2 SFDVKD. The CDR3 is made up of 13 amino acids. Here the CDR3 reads CASSAWANEKLFF. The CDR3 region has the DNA TGTGCCAGCAGTGCCTGGGCTAATGAAAAACTGTTTTTT.

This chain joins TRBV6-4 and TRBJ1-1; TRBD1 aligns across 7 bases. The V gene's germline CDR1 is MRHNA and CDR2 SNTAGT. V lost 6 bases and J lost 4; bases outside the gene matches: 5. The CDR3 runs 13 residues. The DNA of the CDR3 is TGTGCCAGCAGGGACAGGACAATCACTGAAGCTTTCTTT. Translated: CASRDRTITEAFF.

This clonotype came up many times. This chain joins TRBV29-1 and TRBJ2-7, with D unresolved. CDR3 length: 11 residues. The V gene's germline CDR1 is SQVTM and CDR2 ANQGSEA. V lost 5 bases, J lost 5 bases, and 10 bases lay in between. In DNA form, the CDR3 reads TGCAGCGTTTCGGCCAAGGACGAGCAGTACTTC. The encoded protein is CSVSAKDEQYF.

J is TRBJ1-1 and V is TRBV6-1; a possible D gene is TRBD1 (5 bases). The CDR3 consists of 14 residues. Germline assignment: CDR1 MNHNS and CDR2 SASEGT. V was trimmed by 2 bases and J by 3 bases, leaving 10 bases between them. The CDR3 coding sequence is TGTGCCAGCAGTGAATTTAAGGGGCACACTGAAGCTTTCTTT. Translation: CASSEFKGHTEAFF.

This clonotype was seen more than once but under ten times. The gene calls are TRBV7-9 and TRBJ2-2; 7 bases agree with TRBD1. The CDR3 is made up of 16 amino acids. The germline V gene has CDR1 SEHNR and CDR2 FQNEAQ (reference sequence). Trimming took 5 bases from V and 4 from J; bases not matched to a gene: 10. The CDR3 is CASSPSTGRFTGELFF. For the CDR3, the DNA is TGTGCCAGCAGCCCCTCGACAGGGCGTTTCACCGGGGAGCTGTTTTTT.

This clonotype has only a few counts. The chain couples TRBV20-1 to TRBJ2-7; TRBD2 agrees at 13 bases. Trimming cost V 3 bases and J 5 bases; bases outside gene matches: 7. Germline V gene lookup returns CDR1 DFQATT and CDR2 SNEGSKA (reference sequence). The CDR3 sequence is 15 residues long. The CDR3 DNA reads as TGCAGTGCTAGTCCACCAGGACTAGCGGGAGACGAGCAGTACTTC. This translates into CSASPPGLAGDEQYF.

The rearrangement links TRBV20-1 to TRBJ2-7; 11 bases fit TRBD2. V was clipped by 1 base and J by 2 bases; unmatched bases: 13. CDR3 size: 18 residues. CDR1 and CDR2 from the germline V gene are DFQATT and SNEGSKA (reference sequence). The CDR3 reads CSARAGEASGRLTYEQYF. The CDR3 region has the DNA TGCAGTGCTAGAGCGGGCGAGGCTAGCGGGAGGCTTACCTACGAGCAGTACTTC.

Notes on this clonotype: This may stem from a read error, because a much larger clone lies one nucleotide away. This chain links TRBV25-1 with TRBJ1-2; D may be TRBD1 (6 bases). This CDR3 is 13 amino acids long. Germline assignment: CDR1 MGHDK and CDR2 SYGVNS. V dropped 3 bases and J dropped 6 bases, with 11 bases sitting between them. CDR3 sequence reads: CASSDRGIHGYTF. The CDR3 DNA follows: TGTGCCAGCAGTGACAGGGGAATCCATGGCTACACCTTC.

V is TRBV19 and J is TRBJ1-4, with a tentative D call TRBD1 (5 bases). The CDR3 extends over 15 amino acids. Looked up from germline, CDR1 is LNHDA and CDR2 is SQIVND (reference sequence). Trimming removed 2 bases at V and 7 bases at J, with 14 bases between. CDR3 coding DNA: TGTGCCAGTAGTATAAACCAGGGAGCCCGTGAAAAACTGTTTTTT. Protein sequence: CASSINQGAREKLFF.

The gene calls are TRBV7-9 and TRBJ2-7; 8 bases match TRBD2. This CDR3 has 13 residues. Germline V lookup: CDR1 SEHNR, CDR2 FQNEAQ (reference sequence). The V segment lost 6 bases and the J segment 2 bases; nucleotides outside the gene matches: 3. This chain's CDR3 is CASRSGGTYEQYF. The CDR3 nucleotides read TGTGCCAGCAGATCGGGGGGGACCTACGAGCAGTACTTC.

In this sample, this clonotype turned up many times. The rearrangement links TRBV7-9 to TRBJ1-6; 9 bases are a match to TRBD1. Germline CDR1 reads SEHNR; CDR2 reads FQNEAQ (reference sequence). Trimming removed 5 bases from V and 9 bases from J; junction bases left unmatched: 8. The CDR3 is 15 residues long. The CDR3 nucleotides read TGTGCCAGCAGCCCGGACAGGGGTATGAGTTCACCCCTCCACTTT. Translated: CASSPDRGMSSPLHF.

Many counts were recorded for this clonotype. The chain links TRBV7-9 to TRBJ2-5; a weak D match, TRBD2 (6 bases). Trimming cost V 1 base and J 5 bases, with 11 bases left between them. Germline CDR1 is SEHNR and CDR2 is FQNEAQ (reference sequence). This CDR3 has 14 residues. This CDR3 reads CASSLGTMGETQYF. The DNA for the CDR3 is TGTGCCAGCAGCTTAGGGACTATGGGGGAGACCCAGTACTTC.